The present T cell receptor (beta chain) was sequenced within a study of blood T cells in healthy people across ages (dated by TCRdb to 2013 to 2016). General notes on the study: In model experiments, template switching captured about one uniquely barcoded TCR beta cDNA molecule for every two T cells. Using deep sequencing normalized with unique cDNA molecular identifiers, the study measured how TCR beta repertoire diversity changes with age. The donors were divided into four age groups: young (average around 15 years), middle-aged (around 41), aged (approximately 62) and long-lived (more than 75). To avoid experimental bias, donors of different ages were distributed randomly across sequencing lanes. Using the same blood draw, the study looked at two additional independent replicas of 1 million unique cDNA reads for two donors, one aged 18 to 29 and the other aged 80 or older. The study at large found these results: Donor CMV infection status was unknown, potentially confounding age-related changes in expanded clonotypes. Conclusive comparison of naive and antigen-experienced compartments was prevented by the profiling of bulk unsorted PBMCs. There was a strong correlation between observed TCR beta diversity and the percentage of naive T cells measured by flow cytometry. Compared with the aged group, more naive CD4+ T cells, fewer expanded clones and increased TCR diversity were shown by the long-lived group, suggesting age selection. Estimates of total diversity from one million sequenced T cells were regarded as lower bounds and underestimates. Observed TCR beta diversity per million T cells fell roughly linearly with age, and a significant reduction was already apparent by age approximately 40.

Including cysteine and phenylalanine, the CDR3 has 16 amino acids. This entry keeps only the CDR3 DNA: 48 bases, framed from base 1. CDR1 is given as MGHRA and CDR2 as YSYEKL, both from the germline V gene. Compared with germline, V lacks 1 base and J lacks 13 bases; bases without a gene match: 14. Of note for this clonotype: The clone's antigen remains unknown. No base quality information exists; no much larger clone differs at one position.

Donors were 30 to 45 systemically healthy Caucasian individuals from Russia aged roughly 6 to 95 years. Each donor gave around 9.5 milliliters of peripheral blood, collected into EDTA-treated Vacutainer tubes. Ficoll-Paque density-gradient centrifugation was used to isolate PBMCs, with at least 7 million obtained per sample. Trizol reagent was used to extract total RNA from the PBMCs, yielding at least 5 micrograms per sample. Naive CD45RAhigh/CD27high T cell percentages were measured by flow cytometry on a PBMC aliquot from every donor. Library preparation used 5' RACE. The sequencing machine was an Illumina HiSeq 2500. A second PCR of roughly 6 to 12 cycles was performed with a sample-barcoded 5' primer and a J-beta primer mix. Each TCR beta cDNA molecule received a unique molecular identifier from a template-switch 5' adaptor carrying 12 random nucleotides. Each sample yielded at least 3 million CDR3-containing paired-end reads. The Mint cDNA synthesis kit, primed by a TRBC-specific oligonucleotide, was used to synthesize first-strand cDNA from all RNA. Following uracil-DNA glycosylase treatment, a first 18-cycle PCR with universal primers M1SS and BC2_uni_R was performed on all cDNA. As for the authors' bioinformatics: For normalization, 1 million high-quality reads, each with a distinct molecular identifier, were randomly selected from each sample. Instead of being binned into consensus sequences, reads with shared molecular identifiers were discarded. MiTCR, with a Q25 quality threshold and the strictest error-elimination algorithm, was used for CDR3 identification, clonotype clustering and error correction. A nonparametric unseen species model with Euler transformation was used to estimate lower-bound total TCR beta diversity. TCRdb took the public reads, trimmed them with fastp at Q25, ran MiXCR for clone calling and kept in-frame beta chains. Rows merge per CDR3 protein into single entries with the most common DNA and genes. What appears here as the V and J calls and clone size reflects TCRdb's work, not the paper's. Within this sample are roughly 1.5 million distinct CDR3 sequences, with 35% to 45% of them counted one time only. The top ten clonotypes cover around 4% of the sample.

Sequencing was done on a sample of blood. This chain is built from TRBV4-1 and TRBJ2-4, and 9 junction bases match TRBD2. The sequence was collected from a woman under 30 in good health. The nucleotide sequence is given as TGCGCCAGCAGCCAAGGTCCGGGACTAGCAGGCAATGAGCAGTACTTC. Protein translation: CASSQGPGLAGNEQYF.